One sample yielded the 25 T cell receptor beta chains listed below, sequenced in a study of blood T cell repertoires in COVID-19. Generated by immunoSEQ multiplex PCR, the TCRdb table keeps only in-frame clones and is missing some. The sample contains approximately 170,000 clones, 85% of which appear only once. The sequencing sample was made of peripheral blood. Receptors were obtained from a woman aged 80 or older with COVID-19, enrolled during active disease.

The count of this clone is one. V usage is TRBV5-4 and J usage is TRBJ2-1; unclear D gene. V gave up 4 bases and J gave up 0 bases, with 11 bases separating them. Germline CDR1 and CDR2: SGHNT and YYREEE (reference sequence). CDR3 length: 15 residues. The CDR3 region has the DNA TGTGCCAGCAGCATCGACAAGAGCTCCTACAATGAGCAGTTCTTC. Translated, it gives CASSIDKSSYNEQFF.

The rearrangement links TRBV24-1 to TRBJ1-1; 7 positions match TRBD1. Per the germline V gene, CDR1 is KGHDR and CDR2 is SFDVKD. This CDR3 spans 16 amino acids. The trim removed 4 bases at V and 7 bases at J, leaving 14 bases unmatched. CDR3 in amino acids: CATSDPQGGGVLEAFF. The CDR3 DNA reads as TGTGCCACCAGTGACCCGCAGGGGGGTGGTGTCCTTGAAGCTTTCTTT.

The table lists this clone with a count of one. V gene TRBV5-1 combines with J gene TRBJ2-3; TRBD2 aligns across 9 bases. CDR3 length: 14 residues. Losses at the gene ends were 5 bases for V and 6 bases for J; bases not matched to a gene: 7. Germline values: CDR1 SGHRS, CDR2 YFSETQ. The CDR3 spells CASRTGGGADTQYF. CDR3 in DNA: TGCGCCAGCAGGACTGGCGGGGGGGCGGATACGCAGTATTTT.

The chain combines TRBV10-3 with TRBJ1-6; tentatively, D is TRBD1 (5 bases). The V gene's germline CDR1 is ENHRY and CDR2 SYGVKD. This CDR3 is built from 16 residues. The V end was cut by 3 bases, the J end by 12 bases, with 21 bases between. CDR3 DNA: TGTGCCATCAGTGATTGGGGATTGGGGGGAGCGGGACCCCTCCACTTT. Protein product: CAISDWGLGGAGPLHF.

The chain couples TRBV2 to TRBJ1-5; weak D call: TRBD1 (6 bases). The V end was cut by 3 bases, the J end by 3 bases, with 15 bases between. Germline-derived CDR1 and CDR2 are SNHLY and FYNNEI. The CDR3 has 16 amino acids. The CDR3 region is CASSDPNRAPNQPQHF. Written as DNA, the CDR3 is TGTGCCAGCAGTGACCCCAACAGGGCCCCCAATCAGCCCCAGCATTTT.

This clone was found once. This chain connects TRBV6-2 or TRBV6-3 to TRBJ1-4; D remains unclear. Germline assignment: CDR1 MNHEY and CDR2 SVGEGT. Trimming removed 6 bases from V and 4 bases from J, with 15 bases in between. The CDR3 is 15 residues long. The CDR3 DNA reads as TGTGCCAGCAGCCCCCCGAGGGCGTATAATGAAAAACTGTTTTTT. It codes for CASSPPRAYNEKLFF.

V and J are TRBV6-2 or TRBV6-3 and TRBJ1-4, with D perhaps TRBD1 (5 bases). The CDR3 is made up of 14 amino acids. Germline V CDR1 and CDR2: MNHEY, SVGEGT. V lost 4 bases and J 7 bases, leaving 13 bases between the germline ends. CDR3 amino acids: CASSSGRVGEKLFF. The CDR3 DNA reads TGTGCCAGCAGTTCCGGCAGGGTGGGTGAAAAACTGTTTTTT.

The chain carries TRBV5-1 and TRBJ2-7; 7 bases map to TRBD1. The CDR3 has 14 amino acids. Germline V CDR1 and CDR2: SGHRS, YFSETQ. V gave up 4 bases and J gave up 5 bases; unmatched junction bases: 9. The CDR3 here is CASSLTPGQNEQYF. CDR3 bases: TGCGCCAGCAGCCTTACCCCGGGACAGAACGAGCAGTACTTC. Combining the CDR3 with reference TRBV5-1 and TRBJ2-7 gives the whole variable domain KAGVTQTPRYLIKTRGQQVTLSCSPISGHRSVSWYQQTPGQGLQFLFEYFSETQRNKGNFPGRFSGRQFSNSRSEMNVSTLELGDSALYLCASSLTPGQNEQYFGPGTRLTVT.

This chain links TRBV19 with TRBJ1-5; the D is unclear. Germline V gene sequence: CDR1 LNHDA, CDR2 SQIVND (reference sequence). The CDR3 consists of 13 residues. Trimming shortened V by 6 bases and J by 3 bases, and 9 bases separated the two germline ends. The CDR3: CASSPYNNQPQHF. In DNA, the CDR3 is TGTGCCAGTAGCCCTTACAACAATCAGCCCCAGCATTTT. Complete variable domain (other parts from reference TRBV19 and TRBJ1-5): DGGITQSPKYLFRKEGQNVTLSCEQNLNHDAMYWYRQDPGQGLRLIYYSQIVNDFQKGDIAEGYSVSREKKESFPLTVTSAQKNPTAFYLCASSPYNNQPQHFGDGTRLSIL.

The chain employs TRBV7-2 and TRBJ2-7; 8 nucleotides align to TRBD2. The CDR3 runs 14 residues. With V trimmed by 4 bases and J by 2 bases, 4 bases remained unmatched. The germline V gene has CDR1 SGHTA and CDR2 FQGNSA. The CDR3 loop is CASSYGTSAYEQYF. The CDR3 DNA sequence: TGTGCCAGCAGCTACGGGACTAGTGCCTACGAGCAGTACTTC.

This clone was found once. V and J are TRBV6-6 and TRBJ2-1, with 9 bases matching TRBD2. Losses at the gene ends were 4 bases for V and 10 bases for J; bases not matched to a gene: 11. The CDR3 is 15 amino acids. Germline values: CDR1 MNHNY, CDR2 SVGAGI (reference sequence). The CDR3 coding sequence is TGTGCCAGCAGTTCCCAGGGCGGGAGGGCCGAGGAGCAGTTCTTC. It codes for CASSSQGGRAEEQFF.

This rearrangement joins TRBV27 to TRBJ2-6; weak D call: TRBD1 (6 bases). V dropped 5 bases and J dropped 2 bases, with 7 bases sitting between them. The CDR3 covers 14 residues. Per the germline V gene, CDR1 is MNHEY and CDR2 is SMNVEV (reference sequence). The DNA of the CDR3 is TGTGCCAGCAGTCCAGGGGCTGGGGCCAACGTCCTGACTTTC. It specifies CASSPGAGANVLTF.

V gene TRBV29-1 combines with J gene TRBJ1-1; TRBD1 is a possible D gene (6 bases). Germline lookup yields CDR1 SQVTM and CDR2 ANQGSEA. V was pared by 8 bases and J by 1 base, with 8 bases between. CDR3 length: 11 amino acids. The CDR3: CSHRENTEAFF. The DNA for the CDR3 is TGCAGCCACAGGGAGAACACTGAAGCTTTCTTT. The full variable domain, in which reference TRBV29-1 and TRBJ1-1 provide the parts outside the CDR3, is SAVISQKPSRDICQRGTSLTIQCQVDSQVTMMFWYRQQPGQSLTLIATANQGSEATYESGFVIDKFPISRPNLTFSTLTVSNMSPEDSSIYLCSHRENTEAFFGQGTRLTVV.

This chain links TRBV5-4 with TRBJ2-1; 15 bases map to TRBD2. Germline V gene sequence: CDR1 SGHNT, CDR2 YYREEE (reference sequence). V gave up 4 bases and J gave up 9 bases; unmatched junction bases: 5. The length of the CDR3 is 15 residues. The CDR3 DNA reads as TGTGCCAGCAGCCGGGGGACTAGCGGGGGGACTGAGCAGTTCTTC. Amino acids: CASSRGTSGGTEQFF.

V and J are TRBV5-5 and TRBJ1-1, with TRBD1 identical over 9 bases. The J segment lost 2 bases and the V segment lost 4 bases, leaving 6 bases of the junction unmatched. Germline lookup yields CDR1 SGHKS and CDR2 YYEKEE (reference sequence). The CDR3 runs to 15 residues. The CDR3 protein is CASSPPGQGNTEAFF. The CDR3 nucleotides are TGTGCCAGCAGCCCACCGGGACAGGGCAACACTGAAGCTTTCTTT.

The rearrangement joins TRBV15 to TRBJ1-4; no definite D call. From germline, CDR1 is LNHNV and CDR2 YYDKDF (reference sequence). The CDR3 sequence is 14 residues long. Trimming left V 6 bases short and J 7 bases short, with 15 bases between. CDR3 sequence (DNA): TGTGCCACCAGTAAGAGTGTTGTACGTGAAAAACTGTTTTTT. It specifies CATSKSVVREKLFF.

The rearrangement links TRBV7-3 to TRBJ1-4, with 8 bases identical to TRBD1. The CDR3 is made up of 14 amino acids. After removal of 5 bases from V and 7 bases from J, the junction contained 6 bases not matched to a gene. Germline CDR1 SGHTA, CDR2 FQGTGA. The CDR3 nucleotides are TGTGCCAGCAGCCAAGGACAGGGTTTTGAAAAACTGTTTTTT. It is translated as CASSQGQGFEKLFF. Based on the CDR3 plus reference TRBV7-3 and TRBJ1-4, the full variable domain is GAGVSQTPSNKVTEKGKYVELRCDPISGHTALYWYRQSLGQGPEFLIYFQGTGAADDSGLPNDRFFAVRPEGSVSTLKIQRTERGDSAVYLCASSQGQGFEKLFFGSGTQLSVL.

The chain joins TRBV3-1 (or the pseudogene TRBV3-2) to TRBJ1-3; 7 bases are a match to TRBD1. V lost 4 bases to trimming and J lost 2 bases; unmatched junction nucleotides: 14. Per germline, CDR1 LGHDT and CDR2 YNNKEL (reference sequence). The CDR3 consists of 18 residues. The CDR3 region has the DNA TGTGCCAGCAGCCCTACCGCCTGGACAGGACGTCCTGGAAACACCATATATTTT. Its translation is CASSPTAWTGRPGNTIYF.

Here the CDR3 DNA reads TGTGCCAGCAGTTTATCGAACAGGGTCTATGGCTACACCTTC. It specifies CASSLSNRVYGYTF. The rearrangement uses TRBV28 and TRBJ1-2, with a tentative D call TRBD1 (6 bases). This CDR3 spans 14 amino acids. Germline CDR1 is MDHEN and CDR2 is SYDVKM. Trimming shortened V by 1 base and J by 4 bases, and 10 bases separated the two germline ends.

This chain links TRBV11-2 with TRBJ2-2; TRBD2 might be the D (6 bases). CDR1 is SGHAT, CDR2 FQNNGV, per germline. Deletions cut 5 bases from V and 2 bases from J, with 12 bases between. The CDR3 is 15 residues long. The DNA for the CDR3 is TGTGCCAGCAGCCGTTGGGGGGTTAACACCGGGGAGCTGTTTTTT. The encoded protein is CASSRWGVNTGELFF.

The chain couples TRBV14 to TRBJ1-1; D gene unclear. The CDR3 is 12 residues long. The germline V gene encodes CDR1 SGHDN and CDR2 FVKESK. Between the trimmed V and J ends, which lost 5 bases and 10 bases, there was a span of 14 bases. This chain's CDR3 is CASSFSQSGAFF. CDR3 DNA sequence: TGTGCCAGCAGCTTCTCTCAATCGGGAGCTTTCTTT.

The chain recombines TRBV3-1 (or the pseudogene TRBV3-2) with TRBJ1-1; the D is unclear. V dropped 3 bases and J dropped 8 bases, with 13 bases sitting between them. The CDR3 totals 13 residues. Germline CDR1 reads LGHDT; CDR2 reads YNNKEL (reference sequence). The CDR3 DNA is TGTGCCAGCAGCCAGCGGGCCCCTGGGGAAGCTTTCTTT. Its translation: CASSQRAPGEAFF.

This clone was detected once. The V call is TRBV19, the J call TRBJ2-5, with D possibly TRBD2 on 5 matching bases. The V gene lost 6 bases and the J gene lost 5 bases, with 16 bases spanning the gap. The CDR3 totals 14 residues. Germline values: CDR1 LNHDA, CDR2 SQIVND (reference sequence). This chain's CDR3 is CASRHSGSGETQYF. CDR3 sequence (DNA): TGTGCCAGTAGGCATAGTGGGTCGGGGGAGACCCAGTACTTC.

By proportion, this clone is medium-sized. V is TRBV7-8 and J is TRBJ2-7; D might be TRBD1 (7 bases). CDR3 size: 16 residues. The V gene's germline CDR1 is SGHVS and CDR2 FQNEAQ. Trimming took off 5 bases at V and 3 bases at J, with 20 bases between the two ends. This CDR3 reads CASSPSGGTVYYEQYF. CDR3 DNA sequence: TGTGCCAGCAGCCCCTCAGGGGGGACAGTATACTACGAGCAGTACTTC.

CDR3 loop: CASSLRQDNTGELFF. The CDR3 bases are TGTGCCAGCAGCTTACGACAGGACAACACCGGGGAGCTGTTTTTT. V is TRBV7-9 and J is TRBJ2-2; D perhaps matches TRBD1 (6 bases). The length of the CDR3 is 15 residues. The germline gives CDR1 SEHNR, CDR2 FQNEAQ (reference sequence). V lost 2 bases to trimming and J lost 2 bases, with 9 bases between them.